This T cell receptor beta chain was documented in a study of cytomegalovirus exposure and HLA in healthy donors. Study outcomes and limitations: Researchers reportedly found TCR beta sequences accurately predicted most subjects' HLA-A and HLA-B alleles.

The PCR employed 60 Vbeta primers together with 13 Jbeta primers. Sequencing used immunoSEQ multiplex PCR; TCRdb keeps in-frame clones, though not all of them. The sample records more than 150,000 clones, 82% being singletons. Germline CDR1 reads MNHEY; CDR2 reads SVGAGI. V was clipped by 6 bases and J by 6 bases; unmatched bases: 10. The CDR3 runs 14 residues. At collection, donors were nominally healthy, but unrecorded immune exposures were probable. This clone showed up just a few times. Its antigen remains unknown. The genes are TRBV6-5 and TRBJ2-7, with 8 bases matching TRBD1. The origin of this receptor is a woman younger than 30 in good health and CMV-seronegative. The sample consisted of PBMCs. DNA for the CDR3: TGTGCCAGCAGGGTTGGCCAGGGGGCTTTCGAGCAGTACTTC. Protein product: CASRVGQGAFEQYF.